The TCR beta chain described here comes from a study of T cell repertoires in cytomegalovirus infection. As for the study in general: Newly reported HLA-C-restricted and thoroughly characterized HLA-B-restricted CMV epitopes were employed.

On this clonotype itself: The antigen is unknown.

The CDR3 extends over 14 amino acids. V lost 4 bases and J lost 2, with 6 bases in between. Germline CDR1 is MGHDK and CDR2 is SYGVNS. TCRdb ran MiXCR on the reads and lists one entry per CDR3 protein. The sample has a few hundred thousand distinct CDR3 sequences, about 40% seen once. Study results and limitations: Based on cumulative public TCR beta family frequency, carriers of CMV plus the relevant HLA were identified. The ex vivo response showed dominance by HLA-C-restricted CMV-specific TCR beta clonotypes.

V gene TRBV25-1 combines with J gene TRBJ2-6; D gene unclear. This sample comprised cultured PBMCs, obtained from culture after CMV antigen stimulation. The source of this sequence is a human donor in good health (CMV status not recorded). Some clones in this sample may be carry-over from other donors' samples. Here the CDR3 DNA reads TGTGCCAGCAGTGCGGACGCTGGGGCCAACGTCCTGACTTTC. It is translated as CASSADAGANVLTF.